This T cell receptor beta chain was sequenced in a study of blood T cell repertoires in COVID-19. Notes on this clone: Other DNA sequences from this sample encode an identical CDR3 as well.

Libraries were prepared by immunoSEQ multiplex PCR; TCRdb keeps only in-frame clonotypes and omits some of them. This sample has over 400,000 clones, with roughly nine tenths found just once. The germline V gene encodes CDR1 SNHLY and CDR2 FYNNEI. V shed 2 bases and J shed 2 bases, with 7 bases lying between them. The CDR3 is made up of 14 amino acids. The material sequenced was PBMCs or T cells enriched from blood (not recorded which). The chain uses TRBV2 and TRBJ1-3, with D perhaps TRBD1 (5 bases). This sequence originates from a woman in her sixties who had recovered from COVID-19. The CDR3 nucleotides read TGTGCCAGCAGTGAACAGGGCCCTGGAAACACCATATATTTT. Translation: CASSEQGPGNTIYF.